The clone carrying this T cell receptor beta chain was seen ten or more times. This specimen comes from a study of HIV-infected patients and healthy controls. Follow-up blood was drawn about 14 weeks, roughly three months, after antiretroviral therapy began. No cell fractionation was done, so the repertoire covers all unsorted peripheral blood T cells. CDR3 length: 12 amino acids. Germline V lookup: CDR1 SGHAT, CDR2 FQNNGV. V lost 3 bases, J lost 3 bases, and 6 bases lay in between. About 480 ng RNA was reverse transcribed with alpha and beta constant-region primers. Separate chain-specific third strand synthesis with multiplexing indices produced the alpha and beta libraries. TCRdb processed the 5' RACE reads anew with MiXCR; each CDR3 protein has one entry. The sample has under 6,000 distinct CDR3 sequences, about 8.7% seen once.

The sample consisted of blood, taken during antiretroviral therapy. This rearrangement joins TRBV11-2 to TRBJ2-7; D gene unclear. The receptor was derived from an adult with HIV infection. The CDR3 sequence: CASSFDGYEQYF. In DNA form, the CDR3 reads TGTGCCAGCAGCTTTGACGGCTACGAGCAGTACTTC.